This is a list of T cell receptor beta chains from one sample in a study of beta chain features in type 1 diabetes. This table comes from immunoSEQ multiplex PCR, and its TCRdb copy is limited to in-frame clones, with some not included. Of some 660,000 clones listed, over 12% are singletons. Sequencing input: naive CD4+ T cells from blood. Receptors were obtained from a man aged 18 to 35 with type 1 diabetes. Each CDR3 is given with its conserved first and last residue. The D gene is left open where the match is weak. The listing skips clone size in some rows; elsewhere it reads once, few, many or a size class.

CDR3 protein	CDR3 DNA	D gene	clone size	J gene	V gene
CAAGIYNEQFF	TGTGCCGCTGGGATCTACAATGAGCAGTTCTTC	NA	few	TRBJ2-1	TRBV7-2
CASSTHSGNTIYF	TGTGCCAGTAGTACGCACTCTGGAAACACCATATATTTT	NA	few	TRBJ1-3	TRBV19
CASSTSGIYSYEQYF	TGTGCCAGCAGTACTAGCGGGATCTACTCCTACGAGCAGTACTTC	TRBD2	few	TRBJ2-7	TRBV6-6
CASRPLTGVHYNEQFF	TGCGCCAGCAGACCATTGACAGGGGTACATTACAATGAGCAGTTCTTC	TRBD1	once	TRBJ2-1	TRBV4-3
CAIIGQSRGSEKTEAFF	TGTGCCATCATCGGGCAGTCCAGGGGAAGTGAGAAAACTGAAGCTTTCTTT	NA	few	TRBJ1-1	TRBV10-3
CASSQEGGEDTQYF	TGTGCCAGCAGCCAAGAGGGGGGCGAGGATACGCAGTATTTT	NA	NA	TRBJ2-3	TRBV4-2
CAWTGGGTGGYEQYF	TGTGCCTGGACCGGGGGAGGGACAGGGGGTTACGAGCAGTACTTC	TRBD1	few	TRBJ2-7	TRBV30
CASTEGAPGNTIYF	TGTGCCAGCACCGAGGGGGCGCCGGGAAACACCATATATTTT	TRBD1	NA	TRBJ1-3	TRBV28
CASSQVPTSGGDKTETQYF	TGCGCCAGCAGCCAAGTCCCGACTAGCGGGGGGGATAAGACAGAGACCCAGTACTTC	TRBD2	NA	TRBJ2-5	TRBV4-3
CASQPRRDRDHNEQFF	TGTGCCAGCCAACCGAGGCGGGACAGGGACCACAATGAGCAGTTCTTC	TRBD1	NA	TRBJ2-1	TRBV19
CASSRARANEQFF	TGTGCCAGCAGCCGGGCCAGGGCTAATGAGCAGTTCTTC	NA	few	TRBJ2-1	TRBV14
CASSLKWASGRTDTQYF	TGTGCCAGCAGTTTAAAGTGGGCTAGCGGGCGCACAGATACGCAGTATTTT	TRBD2	few	TRBJ2-3	TRBV27
CAWSGTSGMFQYF	TGTGCCTGGAGCGGGACTAGCGGGATGTTTCAGTACTTC	TRBD2	NA	TRBJ2-4	TRBV30
CASSLPVAGEVYNEQFF	TGTGCCAGCAGTTTACCAGTAGCGGGAGAAGTCTACAATGAGCAGTTCTTC	TRBD2	NA	TRBJ2-1	TRBV27
CAWSLKGDTQYF	TGTGCCTGGAGCCTTAAAGGAGATACGCAGTATTTT	NA	few	TRBJ2-3	TRBV30
CAWSVQGLAGETQYF	TGTGCCTGGAGTGTACAGGGACTAGCGGGAGAGACCCAGTACTTC	TRBD2	NA	TRBJ2-5	TRBV30
CASSQTGGAGYGYTF	TGTGCCAGCAGTCAGACAGGGGGCGCGGGGTATGGCTACACCTTC	TRBD1	NA	TRBJ1-2	TRBV13
CASSLGQGEQPQHF	TGTGCCAGCAGCCTGGGACAGGGCGAACAGCCCCAGCATTTT	TRBD1	few	TRBJ1-5	TRBV7-9
CASSPTGGTGTDTQYF	TGTGCCAGCAGCCCAACTGGCGGGACCGGCACAGATACGCAGTATTTT	NA	NA	TRBJ2-3	TRBV7-6
CASSRQGANTGELFF	TGTGCCAGCAGTCGACAGGGGGCGAACACCGGGGAGCTGTTTTTT	TRBD1	few	TRBJ2-2	TRBV2
CASGARVGTDTQYF	TGTGCCAGCGGGGCGAGGGTCGGAACAGATACGCAGTATTTT	NA	few	TRBJ2-3	TRBV9
CASSVVAGVRGETQYF	TGTGCCAGCAGCGTAGTAGCGGGGGTAAGAGGAGAGACCCAGTACTTC	TRBD2	few	TRBJ2-5	TRBV9
CASSLGQGNQPQHF	TGTGCCAGCAGCCTAGGACAGGGCAATCAGCCCCAGCATTTT	TRBD1	few	TRBJ1-5	TRBV4-2
CSASNYGYTF	TGCAGTGCTTCAAACTATGGCTACACCTTC	NA	NA	TRBJ1-2	TRBV20-1
CASSDSRAGGNSPLHF	TGTGCCAGCAGTGATTCTAGGGCAGGGGGTAATTCACCCCTCCACTTT	TRBD1	NA	TRBJ1-6	TRBV25-1
CASSPGTVTDTQYF	TGTGCCAGCAGCCCCGGGACAGTCACAGATACGCAGTATTTT	TRBD1	NA	TRBJ2-3	TRBV30
CASSLMTGVGTDTQYF	TGTGCCAGCAGCCTCATGACAGGGGTCGGCACAGATACGCAATATTTT	TRBD1	NA	TRBJ2-3	TRBV5-6
CASSLGPIGPYEQYF	TGTGCCAGCAGCCTTGGACCTATTGGGCCCTACGAGCAGTACTTC	NA	NA	TRBJ2-7	TRBV7-6
CASSELGSGNNEQFF	TGTGCCAGCAGTGAATTGGGTAGCGGCAACAATGAGCAGTTCTTC	NA	few	TRBJ2-1	TRBV2
CAWRGLVRSTDTQYF	TGTGCCTGGAGGGGACTAGTACGAAGCACAGATACGCAGTATTTT	TRBD2	few	TRBJ2-3	TRBV30
CASRNLVVSNQPQHF	TGCGCCAGCAGAAATTTGGTGGTTAGCAATCAGCCCCAGCATTTT	NA	NA	TRBJ1-5	TRBV4-1
CASSQEDRELGGYTF	TGCGCCAGCAGCCAAGAGGACCGTGAACTGGGGGGCTACACCTTC	NA	NA	TRBJ1-2	TRBV4-1
CASSVEMAGIPGELFF	TGTGCCAGCAGCGTAGAGATGGCAGGGATACCCGGGGAGCTGTTTTTT	NA	few	TRBJ2-2	TRBV9
CASSFQVPLDPAQETQYF	TGTGCCAGCAGCTTCCAGGTTCCCCTCGATCCTGCCCAAGAGACCCAGTACTTC	NA	NA	TRBJ2-5	TRBV7-2
CASSTGLAGNTGELFF	TGTGCCAGTAGTACCGGACTAGCGGGGAACACCGGGGAGCTGTTTTTT	TRBD2	few	TRBJ2-2	TRBV19
CASSEASPLRVVYIQYF	TGTGCCAGCAGTGAAGCGTCCCCCCTTAGGGTGGTTTACATTCAGTACTTC	NA	NA	TRBJ2-4	TRBV2
CASSPGEITNEKLFF	TGTGCCAGCAGCCCAGGGGAGATAACTAATGAAAAACTGTTTTTT	NA	few	TRBJ1-4	TRBV10-3
CASSFVGRADEQFF	TGTGCCAGCAGTTTTGTCGGGAGGGCAGATGAGCAGTTCTTC	TRBD2	few	TRBJ2-1	TRBV27
CASSLSGVGEAFF	TGTGCCAGCAGCTTATCGGGCGTGGGGGAAGCTTTCTTT	NA	few	TRBJ1-1	TRBV7-2
CASSVGAPEVYEQYF	TGTGCCAGCAGCGTTGGTGCCCCTGAGGTCTACGAGCAGTACTTC	NA	few	TRBJ2-7	TRBV9
CASRFPTNTGELFF	TGTGCCAGCAGATTCCCAACGAACACCGGGGAGCTGTTTTTT	NA	few	TRBJ2-2	TRBV6-5
CASSVASGSTYTQYF	TGTGCCAGCAGCGTAGCTAGCGGGAGTACTTATACGCAGTATTTT	TRBD2	NA	TRBJ2-3	TRBV9
CASSQDRSPITSEQYF	TGCGCCAGCAGCCAAGATCGGTCCCCAATTACGAGCGAGCAGTACTTC	NA	NA	TRBJ2-7	TRBV4-3